Listed here are 29 T cell receptor beta chains from one sample, sequenced in a study of tumor-infiltrating lymphocytes in primary liver carcinoma. Unsorted whole blood served as the source of blood RNA, and germline DNA was extracted as well. A primer in the constant region served to generate TCR beta cDNA from approximately 500 ng of total RNA. Three nested multiplex PCR rounds, a slightly modified ARM-PCR method, built the TCR beta libraries. Each of the first two PCR rounds ran approximately 11 cycles with TRBV1-TRBV30 forward and C-beta reverse primers. TCRdb reprocessed the multiplex PCR reads with MiXCR, giving one entry per CDR3 protein. The sample lists approximately 340,000 distinct CDR3 sequences, around three fifths occurring once. Sequenced material: peripheral blood. These receptors originate from a man aged 40-50 years with primary liver carcinoma and hepatitis B virus infection.

The CDR3 region is CASSSFGGGEETQYF. In nucleotides, the CDR3 is TGTGCCAGCAGCTCCTTCGGGGGGGGCGAGGAGACCCAGTACTTC. The gene calls are TRBV7-9 and TRBJ2-5; 8 bases map to TRBD2. Germline CDR1 and CDR2: SEHNR and FQNEAQ (reference sequence). Trimming removed 4 bases from V and 5 bases from J; junction bases left unmatched: 9. The CDR3 has 15 amino acids.

Regarding this clonotype: At one of its ends the junction is not consistent with the germline gene, which may arise from a read error. The chain couples TRBV13 to TRBJ1-1; D remains unclear. Germline assignment: CDR1 PRHDT and CDR2 FYEKMQ (reference sequence). This CDR3 has 14 residues. The CDR3 region has the DNA TGTACCAGCAGCCACTTGGCGGAAATCGCTGAAGCTGTCTTT. Encoded protein: CTSSHLAEIAEAVF.

This clonotype was seen at least ten times. V is TRBV12-3 or TRBV12-4 and J is TRBJ2-1; weak D call: TRBD1 (5 bases). This CDR3 comprises 15 residues. Trimming removed 1 base at V and 4 bases at J, with 11 bases between. The CDR3: CASSLGPGKYNEQFF. CDR3 coding DNA: TGTGCCAGCAGTTTAGGGCCAGGGAAGTACAATGAGCAGTTCTTC.

The chain employs TRBV5-1 and TRBJ2-7, with D unresolved. The V end was cut by 1 base, the J end by 2 bases, with 13 bases between. The V gene's germline CDR1 is SGHRS and CDR2 YFSETQ. This CDR3 contains 15 residues. The CDR3 reads CASSLPENRTYEQYF. CDR3 nucleotides: TGCGCCAGCAGCTTGCCTGAAAATAGGACCTACGAGCAGTACTTC. Variable domain in full (rest from reference TRBV5-1 and TRBJ2-7): KAGVTQTPRYLIKTRGQQVTLSCSPISGHRSVSWYQQTPGQGLQFLFEYFSETQRNKGNFPGRFSGRQFSNSRSEMNVSTLELGDSALYLCASSLPENRTYEQYFGPGTRLTVT.

On this clonotype itself: A read error may be the cause here, since a much bigger clone is one base away. The rearrangement uses TRBV6-2 or TRBV6-3 and TRBJ1-6; D remains unclear. This CDR3 is 11 amino acids long. CDR1 MNHEY and CDR2 SVGEGT come from the germline V gene. The CDR3 loop is CASSYNSPPHF. The CDR3 bases are TGTGCCAGCAGTTACAATTCACCCCCCCACTTT.

This clonotype has ten or more counts. The chain has TRBV12-3 or TRBV12-4 and TRBJ2-1; D ambiguous. The CDR3 extends over 15 amino acids. V was clipped by 6 bases and J by 0 bases, with 12 bases between them. The CDR3 loop reads CASSPGRVSYNEQFF. For the CDR3, the DNA is TGTGCCAGCAGCCCAGGACGGGTCTCCTACAATGAGCAGTTCTTC.

This clonotype was observed at least ten times. The chain employs TRBV11-2 and TRBJ2-7; TRBD2 agrees at 9 bases. Trimming took 5 bases from V and 4 from J; bases not matched to a gene: 9. CDR3 length: 15 residues. Germline V gene sequence: CDR1 SGHAT, CDR2 FQNNGV. CDR3 bases: TGTGCCAGCAGCCCAGGGGTGACTAGCGGATACGAGCAGTACTTC. Amino acid sequence: CASSPGVTSGYEQYF.

As regards this clonotype: An end of the junction does not agree with germline; a read error may underlie this. The J gene is TRBJ2-5, the V gene TRBV5-6; weak D call: TRBD2 (5 bases). From germline, CDR1 is SGHDT and CDR2 YYEEEE. The CDR3 has 17 amino acids. CDR3 DNA sequence: TGTGCCGGCAGCGGCCCGACCGGGATAGTGAACCAAGAGACCCAGTACTTC. Translated: CAGSGPTGIVNQETQYF.

The chain employs TRBV11-2 and TRBJ2-7, with a possible D match to TRBD1 (6 bases). The CDR3 is made up of 15 amino acids. Looked up from germline, CDR1 is SGHAT and CDR2 is FQNNGV. Trimming left V 5 bases short and J 4 bases short, with 18 bases between. CDR3 residues: CASSLNLGQSYEQYF. The CDR3 nucleotides are TGTGCCAGCAGCCTAAATCTAGGACAGTCTTACGAGCAGTACTTC.

This clonotype was observed many times. This chain links TRBV7-9 with TRBJ2-1; D is undetermined. CDR3 length: 12 amino acids. Trimming left V 2 bases short and J 5 bases short, with 4 bases between. Germline CDR1 is SEHNR and CDR2 is FQNEAQ (reference sequence). The CDR3 bases are TGTGCCAGCAGCTTAAGTAACAATGAGCAGTTCTTC. Translated, it gives CASSLSNNEQFF.

Turning to this clonotype: This may stem from a read error, because a much larger clone lies one nucleotide away. V is TRBV6-1 and J is TRBJ2-3; no clear D gene. V shed 5 bases and J shed 3 bases, with 12 bases lying between them. The CDR3 is 14 amino acids. Germline lookup yields CDR1 MNHNS and CDR2 SASEGT. The CDR3 spells CASSYNDKTDTQYF. CDR3 nucleotide sequence: TGTGCCAGCAGTTACAACGACAAAACAGATACGCAGTATTTT.

This clonotype was detected a few times. A read error may explain this, as a much larger clone is one base away. This rearrangement joins TRBV29-1 to TRBJ2-1, with D unresolved. The CDR3 covers 12 residues. CDR1 and CDR2 from the germline V gene are SQVTM and ANQGSEA. V was pared by 4 bases and J by 12 bases, with 16 bases between. The CDR3 protein is CSVVWVGDVQFF. In nucleotides, the CDR3 is TGCAGCGTTGTTTGGGTGGGCGATGTGCAGTTCTTC.

This chain joins TRBV6-2 or TRBV6-3 and TRBJ2-3; 7 nucleotides line up with TRBD2. Germline values: CDR1 MNHEY, CDR2 SVGEGT. The CDR3 runs 21 residues. The J segment lost 0 bases and the V segment lost 0 bases, leaving 18 bases of the junction unmatched. CDR3 region: CASSYSNIFTLLAKSTDTQYF. As DNA, the CDR3 is TGTGCCAGCAGTTACTCGAACATATTCACCTTACTAGCGAAGAGCACAGATACGCAGTATTTT.

V usage is TRBV7-9 and J usage is TRBJ2-1; TRBD2 aligns across 7 bases. J lost 4 bases, V lost 5 bases, and 11 bases had no gene match. CDR1 and CDR2 from the germline V gene are SEHNR and FQNEAQ (reference sequence). This CDR3 comprises 16 residues. In DNA, the CDR3 is TGTGCCAGCAGCCTCCACTCCGGACTAGTGTACAATGAGCAGTTCTTC. Translated: CASSLHSGLVYNEQFF.

Regarding this clonotype: The junction does not match germline at one end; this may be a read error. This rearrangement joins TRBV4-2 to TRBJ2-2, with TRBD2 identical over 7 bases. CDR3 length: 15 amino acids. The V gene's germline CDR1 is LGHNA and CDR2 YNFKEQ. CDR3 nucleotide sequence: TGTGCCAGCAGCCAATTCGGGAGGAACACCAGGGAGCTGTTTTTT. Protein: CASSQFGRNTRELFF.

The rearrangement links TRBV28 to TRBJ1-5; 9 bases match TRBD1. This CDR3 spans 11 amino acids. The germline CDR1 and CDR2 sequences are MDHEN and SYDVKM. The V and J ends lost 6 bases and 12 bases, in that order; junction bases with no gene match: 3. Written as DNA, the CDR3 is TGTGCCAGCAGGATGACAGGGGGCCAGCATTTT. Its translation is CASRMTGGQHF.

Details on this clonotype: At one end, the junction sequence differs from germline, possibly due to a read error. The chain joins TRBV11-2 to TRBJ2-7; perhaps TRBD2 as D (6 bases). Germline CDR1 reads SGHAT; CDR2 reads FQNNGV. The CDR3 contains 16 residues. The CDR3 reads CAGSVEGLPRGHEQYF. The CDR3 region has the DNA TGTGCCGGCAGCGTAGAAGGACTACCAAGGGGCCACGAGCAGTACTTC.

This clonotype was detected many times. The chain joins TRBV4-3 to TRBJ2-1; 15 bases are a match to TRBD2. Germline V gene data show CDR1 as LGHNA and CDR2 as YSLEER. The J segment lost 4 bases and the V segment lost 1 base, leaving 5 bases of the junction unmatched. CDR3 length equals 18 residues. The CDR3 DNA reads as TGCGCCAGCAGCCAAGTGGGACTAGCGGGAGGTGGATACAATGAGCAGTTCTTC. It encodes CASSQVGLAGGGYNEQFF.

This clonotype was seen a handful of times. A much larger clonotype is one base distant, so this may be a read error. The chain is built from TRBV10-3 and TRBJ2-5, with no clear D. The CDR3 consists of 13 residues. Germline-derived CDR1 and CDR2 are ENHRY and SYGVKD. The CDR3 nucleotides are TGTGCCATCACTAGGAGTGCCCAAGGGACCCAGTACTTC. It is translated as CAITRSAQGTQYF.

As for this clonotype: At one end the junction does not follow the germline gene, possibly because of a read error. The gene calls are TRBV6-5 and TRBJ2-2, with TRBD1 as a possible D gene (6 bases). CDR3 length: 16 amino acids. Germline values: CDR1 MNHEY, CDR2 SVGAGI. The DNA of the CDR3 is TGTGCCAGTAGTTACAGGGCCGGGCAGCATACCGGGGAGCTGTTTTTT. Encoded protein: CASSYRAGQHTGELFF.

This clonotype was counted many times. The chain has TRBV29-1 and TRBJ1-2; 12 bases match TRBD1. The CDR3 length is 14 residues. Germline values: CDR1 SQVTM, CDR2 ANQGSEA. V trimming: 1 base; J trimming: 7 bases; junction bases outside the gene matches: 4. The CDR3 protein is CSVEGDRGQGGYTF. The CDR3 DNA is TGCAGCGTTGAAGGGGACAGGGGGCAGGGTGGCTACACCTTC. Combining the CDR3 with reference TRBV29-1 and TRBJ1-2 gives the whole variable domain SAVISQKPSRDICQRGTSLTIQCQVDSQVTMMFWYRQQPGQSLTLIATANQGSEATYESGFVIDKFPISRPNLTFSTLTVSNMSPEDSSIYLCSVEGDRGQGGYTFGSGTRLTVV.

As to this clonotype: This may arise from a read error, as a much more abundant clone is one base away. The J gene is TRBJ2-6, the V gene TRBV9, with a possible D match to TRBD2 (6 bases). Germline assignment: CDR1 SGDLS and CDR2 YYNGEE. The CDR3 covers 15 residues. Here the CDR3 DNA reads TGTGCCAGCACACCCGGCGGGGCTGGGACCAACGTCCTGACTTTC. Translated, it gives CASTPGGAGTNVLTF.

The CDR3 region has the DNA TGTGCCAGCAGCTTAGGGATAGGGGGTCAGCCCCAGCATTTT. It yields the protein CASSLGIGGQPQHF. This chain links TRBV11-2 with TRBJ1-5; tentative D call: TRBD1 (6 bases). V lost 1 base and J 6 bases, leaving 10 bases between the germline ends. Germline V gene lookup returns CDR1 SGHAT and CDR2 FQNNGV. CDR3 length: 14 residues.

In regard to this clonotype: At one end the junction does not follow the germline gene, possibly because of a read error. The chain combines TRBV10-2 with TRBJ2-7, with 11 bases identical to TRBD1. This CDR3 is 15 amino acids long. CDR1 WSHSY and CDR2 SAAADI come from the germline V gene. Written as DNA, the CDR3 is TGCGCCAGCAGTGAGTGGGGACAGGGGGACTACAAGCAGTACTTC. The encoded protein is CASSEWGQGDYKQYF.

The V call is TRBV10-3, the J call TRBJ2-7; 7 bases map to TRBD1. Losses at the gene ends were 4 bases for V and 4 bases for J; bases not matched to a gene: 7. This CDR3 has 14 amino acids. Germline lookup yields CDR1 ENHRY and CDR2 SYGVKD. The CDR3 DNA sequence: TGTGCCATCAGTGTGTCAACAGGGGTTTACGAGCAGTACTTC. Translation: CAISVSTGVYEQYF.

As regards this clonotype: One end of the junction varies from germline; a read error may be responsible. This chain joins TRBV30 and TRBJ2-1; the D gene is possibly TRBD2 (5 bases). Germline loops: CDR1 GTSNPN, CDR2 SVGIG (reference sequence). The CDR3 totals 16 residues. CDR3 bases: TGTGCCTGGAGTCCCGCGCAGGAGGCTACCTACGATGAGCAGTTCTTC. Amino acid sequence: CAWSPAQEATYDEQFF. The full variable domain, in which reference TRBV30 and TRBJ2-1 provide the parts outside the CDR3, is SQTIHQWPATLVQPVGSPLSLECTVEGTSNPNLYWYRQAAGRGLQLLFYSVGIGQISSEVPQNLSASRPQDRQFILSSKKLLLSDSGFYLCAWSPAQEATYDEQFFGPGTRLTVL.

The rearrangement uses TRBV11-2 and TRBJ1-5, with D unclear. This CDR3 is built from 14 residues. The germline V gene encodes CDR1 SGHAT and CDR2 FQNNGV. The V end lost 7 bases, the J end lost 10 bases, and 20 bases lay between the germline ends. CDR3 nucleotides: TGTGCCAGCACATTAGATAGTGAAGCGGGTCCCCAGCATTTT. Residues: CASTLDSEAGPQHF.

This clonotype was observed many times. One end of the junction varies from germline; a read error may be responsible. This chain joins TRBV29-1 and TRBJ2-1; TRBD1 aligns across 8 bases. The CDR3 extends over 12 amino acids. From germline, CDR1 is SQVTM and CDR2 ANQGSEA. The CDR3 sequence: CSVETGVLGRIF. For the CDR3, the DNA is TGCAGCGTGGAGACAGGGGTCCTAGGGAGGATCTTC.

Of note for this clonotype: The germline gene is not matched at one end of the junction; a read error may be the cause. The V and J genes are TRBV7-8 and TRBJ2-1; 8 nucleotides align to TRBD1. Germline loops: CDR1 SGHVS, CDR2 FQNEAQ. The CDR3 is 16 amino acids. The DNA of the CDR3 is TGCGCCAGCAGCTTAGGAAACAGGGGGTTGCAAAATGAGCAGTTCTTC. Translation gives CASSLGNRGLQNEQFF. Full variable domain (remainder filled in from reference TRBV7-8 and TRBJ2-1): GAGVSQSPRYKVAKRGQDVALRCDPISGHVSLFWYQQALGQGPEFLTYFQNEAQLDKSGLPSDRFFAERPEGSVSTLKIQRTQQEDSAVYLCASSLGNRGLQNEQFFGPGTRLTVL.